Following are 22 T cell receptor beta chains from one sample sequenced in a study of siplizumab effects on memory and regulatory T cells. Using immunoSEQ multiplex PCR, the repertoire was profiled, and TCRdb retains in-frame clones only, with some absent. The table lists 95,000 to 100,000 clones, around 90% of them singletons. Sequencing was performed on non-Treg CD4+ T cells sorted from blood. These receptors all stem from a human donor in good health.

The V gene is TRBV28, the J gene TRBJ1-5, with D possibly being TRBD1 (5 bases). V gave up 3 bases and J gave up 2 bases, with 14 bases separating them. Germline lookup yields CDR1 MDHEN and CDR2 SYDVKM. The CDR3 totals 16 residues. The CDR3 reads CASSFLSGIGNQPQHF. The DNA for the CDR3 is TGTGCCAGCAGTTTCTTGTCAGGGATTGGCAATCAGCCCCAGCATTTT.

The chain joins TRBV12-5 to TRBJ1-4; the D is unclear. The CDR3 is 12 amino acids. V was pared by 0 bases and J by 8 bases, with 4 bases between. The germline gives CDR1 LGHNT, CDR2 FRNRAP. The CDR3 protein is CASGLVREKLFF. The CDR3 nucleotides are TGTGCTAGTGGTTTGGTACGCGAAAAACTGTTTTTT.

The rearrangement joins TRBV28 to TRBJ1-4, with D perhaps matching TRBD1 (5 bases). This CDR3 spans 15 amino acids. V lost 6 bases, J lost 11 bases, and 22 bases lay in between. Looked up from germline, CDR1 is MDHEN and CDR2 is SYDVKM. Here the CDR3 reads CASRLTGTGGRKLFF. The CDR3 DNA reads TGTGCCAGCAGACTTACCGGGACCGGGGGTAGGAAACTGTTTTTT.

The rearrangement joins TRBV19 to TRBJ2-2; TRBD1 matches at 8 bases. The CDR3 is 19 residues long. V gave up 7 bases and J gave up 5 bases; unmatched junction bases: 21. Germline V gene lookup returns CDR1 LNHDA and CDR2 SQIVND (reference sequence). The CDR3 DNA follows: TGTGCCAGTAAAAGGACTGGACAGGGCGTTGGAGGGCGGACCGGGGAGCTGTTTTTT. Encoded protein: CASKRTGQGVGGRTGELFF.

The rearrangement uses TRBV19 and TRBJ2-7; TRBD1 matches at 9 bases. Germline CDR1 LNHDA, CDR2 SQIVND (reference sequence). The CDR3 loop spans 14 amino acids. The J segment lost 5 bases and the V segment lost 4 bases, leaving 6 bases of the junction unmatched. The CDR3 protein is CASSNRDREHEQYF. CDR3 DNA sequence: TGTGCCAGTAGTAACCGGGACAGGGAACACGAGCAGTACTTC.

The chain is built from TRBV10-3 and TRBJ1-1, with 10 positions matching TRBD1. With V trimmed by 6 bases and J by 1 base, 2 bases remained unmatched. Germline values: CDR1 ENHRY, CDR2 SYGVKD. This CDR3 has 14 amino acids. CDR3 loop: CAISRQGANTEAFF. For the CDR3, the DNA is TGTGCCATCAGCCGACAGGGGGCGAACACTGAAGCTTTCTTT.

This chain connects TRBV29-1 to TRBJ2-3; 9 bases map to TRBD1. V was clipped by 6 bases and J by 4 bases; unmatched bases: 8. This CDR3 is built from 14 residues. Germline V gives CDR1 SQVTM, CDR2 ANQGSEA. CDR3 in DNA: TGCAGCGTAACCCGACAGGGGGTGGCAGATACGCAGTATTTT. Protein product: CSVTRQGVADTQYF.

The chain uses TRBV7-3 and TRBJ2-1; 12 bases align to TRBD2. Germline-derived CDR1 and CDR2 are SGHTA and FQGTGA. V gave up 5 bases and J gave up 9 bases; unmatched junction bases: 5. The CDR3 length is 14 residues. The CDR3 DNA sequence: TGTGCCAGCAGCCCGACTAGCGGGAGTTCTGAGCAGTTCTTC. This translates into CASSPTSGSSEQFF.

This chain joins TRBV5-5 and TRBJ2-3; D is perhaps TRBD1 (6 bases). Germline V gene sequence: CDR1 SGHKS, CDR2 YYEKEE (reference sequence). The CDR3 extends over 13 amino acids. V was clipped by 4 bases and J by 5 bases, with 11 bases between them. The CDR3 spells CASSRGTIDTQYF. CDR3 DNA: TGTGCCAGCAGCAGGGGGACAATAGATACGCAGTATTTT. The full variable domain, its missing parts supplied by reference TRBV5-5 and TRBJ2-3, is DAGVTQSPTHLIKTRGQQVTLRCSPISGHKSVSWYQQVLGQGPQFIFQYYEKEERGRGNFPDRFSARQFPNYSSELNVNALLLGDSALYLCASSRGTIDTQYFGPGTRLTVL.

CDR3 sequence reads: CASKRVPGNTIYF. The CDR3, as DNA: TGTGCCAGCAAAAGGGTGCCTGGAAACACCATATATTTT. V usage is TRBV6-1 and J usage is TRBJ1-3; no clear D gene. CDR1 and CDR2 from the germline V gene are MNHNS and SASEGT. CDR3 size: 13 residues. Trimming cost V 7 bases and J 2 bases, with 9 bases left between them.

Here the CDR3 reads CASSLTGGSYEQYF. The CDR3 coding sequence is TGTGCCAGCAGCCTCACCGGGGGTTCCTACGAGCAGTACTTC. The chain employs TRBV7-9 and TRBJ2-7; maybe TRBD2 (6 bases). The CDR3 is 14 amino acids. V lost 5 bases, J lost 1 base, and 12 bases lay in between. The V gene's germline CDR1 is SEHNR and CDR2 FQNEAQ (reference sequence). Full variable domain (missing parts from reference TRBV7-9 and TRBJ2-7): DTGVSQNPRHKITKRGQNVTFRCDPISEHNRLYWYRQTLGQGPEFLTYFQNEAQLEKSRLLSDRFSAERPKGSFSTLEIQRTEQGDSAMYLCASSLTGGSYEQYFGPGTRLTVT.

This chain uses TRBV11-3 with TRBJ1-1; D not certain. Trimming shortened V by 5 bases and J by 1 base, and 17 bases separated the two germline ends. From germline, CDR1 is SGHNT and CDR2 YENEEA. The CDR3 runs to 16 residues. The CDR3 DNA sequence: TGTGCCAGCAGCCCCCATGCGGAGATCCCGAACACTGAAGCTTTCTTT. Residues: CASSPHAEIPNTEAFF.

This clone came up once. The CDR3 bases are TGTGCCAGCAGCCGAGACAGGGGAGGGATGACCCAGTACTTC. Translation: CASSRDRGGMTQYF. V is TRBV11-3 and J is TRBJ2-5; D possibly corresponds to TRBD1 (8 bases). CDR3 size: 14 residues. Per the germline V gene, CDR1 is SGHNT and CDR2 is YENEEA. Trimming took 5 bases from V and 7 from J, leaving 17 bases between them.

The chain combines TRBV18 with TRBJ2-5; no clear D gene. Germline V gene lookup returns CDR1 KGHSH and CDR2 LQKENI. V lost 1 base to trimming and J lost 3 bases, with 3 bases between them. There are 12 residues in the CDR3. CDR3 protein: CASSPLEETQYF. CDR3 DNA: TGTGCCAGCTCACCACTCGAAGAGACCCAGTACTTC. The entire variable domain, with the rest obtained from reference TRBV18 and TRBJ2-5, is as follows: NAGVMQNPRHLVRRRGQEARLRCSPMKGHSHVYWYRQLPEEGLKFMVYLQKENIIDESGMPKERFSAEFPKEGPSILRIQQVVRGDSAAYFCASSPLEETQYFGPGTRLLVL.

The chain combines TRBV9 with TRBJ2-1; the D is unclear. V was pared by 2 bases and J by 9 bases, with 6 bases between. Germline-derived CDR1 and CDR2 are SGDLS and YYNGEE. CDR3 length: 11 amino acids. The CDR3 coding sequence is TGTGCCAGCAGCGTCGACGGTGAGCAGTTCTTC. Protein: CASSVDGEQFF.

The J gene is TRBJ1-6, the V gene TRBV21-1. TRBV21-1 is described as a pseudogene. The CDR3 covers 12 residues. The CDR3 bases are TGTGCCAGCAGCAGAGATAATTCACCCCTCCACTTT. Its protein is CASSRDNSPLHF.

The chain joins TRBV7-2 to TRBJ2-5; 9 bases line up with TRBD2. V dropped 3 bases and J dropped 5; count of bases not matched to a gene: 10. The length of the CDR3 is 16 residues. The germline V gene has CDR1 SGHTA and CDR2 FQGNSA. This CDR3 reads CASSFGASGAPETQYF. The DNA for the CDR3 is TGTGCCAGCAGCTTTGGGGCTAGCGGGGCCCCGGAGACCCAGTACTTC. Full variable domain (outside the CDR3, taken from reference TRBV7-2 and TRBJ2-5): GAGVSQSPSNKVTEKGKDVELRCDPISGHTALYWYRQSLGQGLEFLIYFQGNSAPDKSGLPSDRFSAERTGGSVSTLTIQRTQQEDSAVYLCASSFGASGAPETQYFGPGTRLLVL.

The J gene is TRBJ1-2, the V gene TRBV6-1, with 9 nucleotides matching TRBD1. V was clipped by 3 bases and J by 4 bases; unmatched bases: 3. The CDR3 sequence is 14 residues long. The germline gives CDR1 MNHNS, CDR2 SASEGT. CDR3 nucleotides: TGTGCCAGCAGTGAGACAGGGGGGCTCTATGGCTACACCTTC. Its translation is CASSETGGLYGYTF.

This rearrangement joins TRBV27 to TRBJ1-2, with 8 bases matching TRBD1. CDR1 MNHEY and CDR2 SMNVEV come from the germline V gene (reference sequence). After removal of 3 bases from V and 5 bases from J, the junction contained 8 bases not matched to a gene. The CDR3 extends over 15 amino acids. The CDR3 DNA reads TGTGCCAGCAGTTTCAGAACCGGGACAGGATATGGCTACACCTTC. Protein product: CASSFRTGTGYGYTF.

The chain links TRBV19 to TRBJ2-2, with 9 bases that match TRBD2. The germline V gene has CDR1 LNHDA and CDR2 SQIVND (reference sequence). J gave up 4 bases and V 0 bases, and 6 bases lay outside the gene matches. This CDR3 contains 17 residues. CDR3 region: CASSIDKSGRITGELFF. Written as DNA, the CDR3 is TGTGCCAGTAGTATAGATAAAAGCGGGAGGATCACCGGGGAGCTGTTTTTT. Full variable domain (missing parts from reference TRBV19 and TRBJ2-2): DGGITQSPKYLFRKEGQNVTLSCEQNLNHDAMYWYRQDPGQGLRLIYYSQIVNDFQKGDIAEGYSVSREKKESFPLTVTSAQKNPTAFYLCASSIDKSGRITGELFFGEGSRLTVL.

The J gene is TRBJ2-7, the V gene TRBV18; D might be TRBD1 (6 bases). CDR1 is KGHSH, CDR2 LQKENI, per germline. This CDR3 contains 15 residues. V lost 1 base and J lost 4, with 14 bases in between. CDR3: CASSPRRGYLYEQYF. CDR3 in DNA: TGTGCCAGCTCACCACGTAGGGGGTATCTTTACGAGCAGTACTTC. Based on the CDR3 plus reference TRBV18 and TRBJ2-7, the full variable domain is NAGVMQNPRHLVRRRGQEARLRCSPMKGHSHVYWYRQLPEEGLKFMVYLQKENIIDESGMPKERFSAEFPKEGPSILRIQQVVRGDSAAYFCASSPRRGYLYEQYFGPGTRLTVT.

The genes are TRBV7-3 and TRBJ2-2; 12 positions agree with TRBD1. The CDR3 totals 18 residues. J lost 6 bases, V lost 5 bases, and 13 bases had no gene match. Per germline, CDR1 SGHTA and CDR2 FQGTGA. The chain's CDR3 is CASSPRRPGQGASGELFF. CDR3 nucleotide sequence: TGTGCCAGCAGCCCAAGAAGACCGGGACAGGGGGCCTCCGGGGAGCTGTTTTTT.